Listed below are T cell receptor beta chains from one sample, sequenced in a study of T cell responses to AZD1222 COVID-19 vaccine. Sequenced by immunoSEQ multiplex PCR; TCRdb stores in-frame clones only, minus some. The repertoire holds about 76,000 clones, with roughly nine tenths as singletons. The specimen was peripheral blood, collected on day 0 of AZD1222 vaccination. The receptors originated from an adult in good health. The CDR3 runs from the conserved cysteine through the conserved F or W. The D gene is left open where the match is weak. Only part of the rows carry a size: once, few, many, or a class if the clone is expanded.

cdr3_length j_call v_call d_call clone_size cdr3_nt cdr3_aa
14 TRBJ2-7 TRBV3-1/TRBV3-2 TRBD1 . TGTGCCAGCAGCCCACAGGGGGGATCCTACGAGCAGTACTTC CASSPQGGSYEQYF
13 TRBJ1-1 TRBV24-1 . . TGTGCCACCAGTGATCAGGGATACACTGAAGCTTTCTTT CATSDQGYTEAFF
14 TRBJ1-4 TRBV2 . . TGTGCCAGCAGTGAATCGGCAGTAGGAGAAAAACTGTTTTTT CASSESAVGEKLFF
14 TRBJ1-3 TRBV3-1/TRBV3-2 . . TGTGCCAGCAGCTCAGAGACTCGCTCGGACACCATATATTTT CASSSETRSDTIYF
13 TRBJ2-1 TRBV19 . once TGTGCCAGTAGTATAGGACAACATAATGAGCAGTTCTTC CASSIGQHNEQFF
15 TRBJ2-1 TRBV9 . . TGTGCCAGCAGCGCTCCCCCCGACGGTCCCAATGAGCAGTTCTTC CASSAPPDGPNEQFF
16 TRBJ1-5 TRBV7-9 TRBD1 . TGTGCCAGCAGCTTAGGGGACAGGGGGCAAAATCAGCCCCAGCATTTT CASSLGDRGQNQPQHF
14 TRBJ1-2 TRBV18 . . TGTGCCAGCTCACCAGAGGCAGGAAACTATGGCTACACCTTC CASSPEAGNYGYTF
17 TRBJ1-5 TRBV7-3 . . TGTGCCAGCAGCTTAAACTTCCCGGCAAGGCCCATGGCGGCCCAGCATTTT CASSLNFPARPMAAQHF
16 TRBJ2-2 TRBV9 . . TGTGCCAGCAGCGCCCGCTCGCAGGGTCCAACCGGGGAGCTGTTTTTT CASSARSQGPTGELFF
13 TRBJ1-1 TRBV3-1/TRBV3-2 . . TGTGCCAGCTACCCAACAGGAGGGACTGAAGCTTTCTTT CASYPTGGTEAFF
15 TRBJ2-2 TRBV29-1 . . TGCAGCGTCATTACAGGGAGAGCGGACACCGGGGAGCTGTTTTTT CSVITGRADTGELFF
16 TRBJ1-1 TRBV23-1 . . TGCGCCAGCAGTCACTCCGTTCGTCGGGCCGACACTGAAGCTTTCTTT CASSHSVRRADTEAFF
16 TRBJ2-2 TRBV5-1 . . TGCGCCAGCAGCTTGGCTAGCAGGGGAGCCCCCGGGGAGCTGTTTTTT CASSLASRGAPGELFF
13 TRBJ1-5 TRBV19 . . TGTGCCAGTACCGGGACGGAGAATCAGCCCCAGCATTTT CASTGTENQPQHF
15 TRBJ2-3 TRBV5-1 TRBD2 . TGCGCCAGCAGCGCCGGGGGAGGGAGCACAGATACGCAGTATTTT CASSAGGGSTDTQYF
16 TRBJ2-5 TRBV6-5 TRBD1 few TGTGCCAGCAGTTATTCTGGGACAGGTTTCGCAGAGACCCAGTACTTC CASSYSGTGFAETQYF
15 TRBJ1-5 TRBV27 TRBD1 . TGTGCCAGCGGTCTACAGGGGGCCTATAATCAGCCCCAGCATTTT CASGLQGAYNQPQHF
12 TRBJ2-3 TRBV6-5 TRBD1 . TGTGCCAGCAGGAACAGGGGGGATACGCAGTATTTT CASRNRGDTQYF
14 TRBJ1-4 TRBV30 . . TGTGCCTGTACAGCGGGGGTAACTAATGAAAAACTGTTTTTT CACTAGVTNEKLFF
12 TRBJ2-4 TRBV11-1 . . TGTGCCAGCAGCCTTAGAGGCGACATTCAGTACTTC CASSLRGDIQYF
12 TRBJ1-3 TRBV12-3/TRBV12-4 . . TGTGCCAGCAGCCCCGAGGGAAACACCATATATTTT CASSPEGNTIYF
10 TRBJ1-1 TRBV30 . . TGTGCCTGGAGTGATACTGAAGCTTTCTTT CAWSDTEAFF
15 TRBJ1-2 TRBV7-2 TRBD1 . TGTGCCAGCAGCTCTAGGTCCGGACAGGACTATGGCTACACCTTC CASSSRSGQDYGYTF
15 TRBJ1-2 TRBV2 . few TGTGCCAGCAGTGGGCTTCAAAACCTTAACTATGGCTACACCTTC CASSGLQNLNYGYTF
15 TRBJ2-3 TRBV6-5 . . TGTGCCAGCAGTCCCGACTCGATTAGCACAGATACGCAGTATTTT CASSPDSISTDTQYF
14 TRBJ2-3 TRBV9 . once TGTGCCAGCAGCGTAGGTTTCGGCACAGATACGCAGTATTTT CASSVGFGTDTQYF
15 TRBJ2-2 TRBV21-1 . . TGTGCCAGCAGCAAACGCGTGGGGGGTACCGGGGAGCTGTTTTTT CASSKRVGGTGELFF
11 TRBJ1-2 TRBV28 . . TGTGCCAGCAGTCACCGGGGGGAATACACCTTC CASSHRGEYTF
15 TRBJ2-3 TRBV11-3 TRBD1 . TGTGCCAGCAGCTTACAGACAGGGAGCACAGATACGCAATATTTT CASSLQTGSTDTQYF
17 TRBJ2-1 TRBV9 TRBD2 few TGTGCCAGCAGCCCTCGGACTAGCGGGAGCTCCTACAATGAGCAGTTCTTC CASSPRTSGSSYNEQFF
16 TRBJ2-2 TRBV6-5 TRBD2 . TGTGCCAGCAGTTACTTAGCGGGAGGGAGGACCGGGGAGCTGTTTTTT CASSYLAGGRTGELFF
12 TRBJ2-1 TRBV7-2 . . TGTGCCAGCAGCCGGGCCCCCAGAGAGCAGTTCTTC CASSRAPREQFF
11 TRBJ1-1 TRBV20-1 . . TGCAGTGCTAGCGTGAACACTGAAGCTTTCTTT CSASVNTEAFF
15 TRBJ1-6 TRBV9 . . TGTGCCAGCAGCCCAAGGACCGTGGGCCCCTGGAACCTCCACTTT CASSPRTVGPWNLHF
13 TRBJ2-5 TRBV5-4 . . TGTGCCAGCAGCTTGGTCGGGGGAGGGACCCAGTACTTC CASSLVGGGTQYF
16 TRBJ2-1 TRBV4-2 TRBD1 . TGTGCCAGCAGCCAGCTGGGACAGGGAAGCGGCAATGAGCAGTTCTTC CASSQLGQGSGNEQFF